The count of the clone carrying this T cell receptor (beta chain) is one. Looked up from germline, CDR1 is LNHDA and CDR2 is SQIVND (reference sequence). This CDR3 comprises 14 residues. With 5 bases removed from V and 4 bases from J, the gap between germline ends came to 13 bases. This sample stems from a study of blood T cell repertoires in COVID-19. Looking at the study overall: Both acute and convalescent COVID-19 samples were obtained from the United States, Italy and Spain. PBMCs, B-cell-depleted T cells, or T cells provided the cDNA or gDNA that made up the material.

Only in-frame clones appear in the TCRdb table, and some are missing; sequencing was by immunoSEQ multiplex PCR. The data contain some 240,000 clones, approximately 78% of them singletons. The genes are TRBV19 and TRBJ2-3; D not certain. The material sequenced was peripheral blood. This clonotype was sampled from a woman aged 55-69 years with active or convalescent COVID-19. The CDR3 bases are TGTGCCAGTAGTCCCCGCGTCACTGCAGATACGCAGTATTTT. This codes for CASSPRVTADTQYF.